What follows is one TCR beta chain and its context. The antigen is not known. On cycle 4 day 1 and cycle 7 day 1, as well as at baseline, blood was sampled. This specimen comes from a study of OX40 agonist ivuxolimab in advanced cancers. In the study overall: Dosing consisted of intravenous ivuxolimab at 0.01 to 10 mg/kg every 2 weeks.

General study results and limits: CD4+ and CD8+ blood T cells expanded clonally by week 6 at 0.1 to 3.0 mg/kg. Also showing low normalized T-cell clonal expansion were some of the nonresponders.

The protocol was immunoSEQ multiplex PCR, while the TCRdb copy is restricted to in-frame clones and leaves out a portion. This sample has approximately 64,000 clones, with approximately 80% found just once. Sequencing was performed on CD4+ or CD8+ T cells sorted from blood, taken in a trial of the OX40 agonist ivuxolimab. This TCR derives from an adult with an advanced solid tumor such as melanoma, head and neck, liver or kidney cancer.

The CDR3 loop is CASSLGGYEQYF. CDR3 nucleotide sequence: TGTGCCAGCAGCTTGGGGGGCTACGAGCAGTACTTC. The chain joins TRBV5-4 to TRBJ2-7; D is unresolved. Germline V gene sequence: CDR1 SGHNT, CDR2 YYREEE (reference sequence). The ends were cut back, 0 bases at V and 3 bases at J, with 4 bases in the middle. CDR3 size: 12 residues.